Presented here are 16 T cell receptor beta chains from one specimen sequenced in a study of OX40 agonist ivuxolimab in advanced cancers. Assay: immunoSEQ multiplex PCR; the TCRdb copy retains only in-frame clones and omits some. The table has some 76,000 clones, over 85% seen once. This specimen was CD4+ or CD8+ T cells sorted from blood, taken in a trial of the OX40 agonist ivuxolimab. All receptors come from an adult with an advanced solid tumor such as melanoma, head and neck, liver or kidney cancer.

This CDR3 reads CSFQDSTGELFF. As DNA, the CDR3 is TGCAGCTTCCAGGACAGCACCGGGGAGCTGTTTTTT. The genes are TRBV29-1 and TRBJ2-2; D possibly corresponds to TRBD1 (6 bases). This CDR3 is built from 12 residues. The germline V gene encodes CDR1 SQVTM and CDR2 ANQGSEA. V gave up 8 bases and J gave up 4 bases, with 11 bases separating them.

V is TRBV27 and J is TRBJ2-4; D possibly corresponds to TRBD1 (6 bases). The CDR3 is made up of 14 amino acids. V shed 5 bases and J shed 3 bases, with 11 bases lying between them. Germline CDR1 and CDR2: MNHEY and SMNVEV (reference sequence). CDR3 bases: TGTGCCAGCAGTCTCAGGGGTGGCAAAAACATTCAGTACTTC. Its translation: CASSLRGGKNIQYF.

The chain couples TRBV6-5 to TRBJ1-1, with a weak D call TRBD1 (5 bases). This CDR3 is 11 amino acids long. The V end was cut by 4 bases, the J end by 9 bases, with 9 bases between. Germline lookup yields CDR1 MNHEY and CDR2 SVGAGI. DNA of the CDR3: TGTGCCAGCAGTTTCCGGGACCAAGCTTTCTTT. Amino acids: CASSFRDQAFF.

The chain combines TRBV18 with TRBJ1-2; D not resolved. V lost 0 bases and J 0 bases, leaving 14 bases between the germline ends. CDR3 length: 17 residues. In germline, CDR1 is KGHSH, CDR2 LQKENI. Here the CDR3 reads CASSPPSGQAANYGYTF. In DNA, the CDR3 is TGTGCCAGCTCACCACCGTCGGGTCAGGCCGCTAACTATGGCTACACCTTC.

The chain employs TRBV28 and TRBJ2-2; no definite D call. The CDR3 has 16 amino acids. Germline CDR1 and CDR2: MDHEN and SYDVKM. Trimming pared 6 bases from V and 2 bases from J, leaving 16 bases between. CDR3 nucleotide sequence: TGTGCCAGCAGCGGACCATGGGCCGGCAACACCGGGGAGCTGTTTTTT. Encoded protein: CASSGPWAGNTGELFF.

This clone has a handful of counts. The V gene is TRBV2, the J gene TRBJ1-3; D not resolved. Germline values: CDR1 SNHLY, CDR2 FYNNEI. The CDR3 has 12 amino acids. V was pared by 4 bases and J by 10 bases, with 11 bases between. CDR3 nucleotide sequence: TGTGCCAGCAGTGCGGACGGCTCTACCATATATTTT. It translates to CASSADGSTIYF.

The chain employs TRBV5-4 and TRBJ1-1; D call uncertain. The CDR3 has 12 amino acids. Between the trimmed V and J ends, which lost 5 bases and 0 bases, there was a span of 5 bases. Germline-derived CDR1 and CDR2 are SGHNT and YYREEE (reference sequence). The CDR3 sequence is CASSLLNTEAFF. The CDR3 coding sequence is TGTGCCAGCAGTTTATTGAACACTGAAGCTTTCTTT.

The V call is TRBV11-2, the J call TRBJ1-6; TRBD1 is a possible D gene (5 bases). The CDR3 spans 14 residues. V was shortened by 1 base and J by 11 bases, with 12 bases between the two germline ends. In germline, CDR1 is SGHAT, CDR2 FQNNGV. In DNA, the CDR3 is TGTGCCAGCAGCTTAGCGCAGGGTTATCCACCCCTCCACTTT. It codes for CASSLAQGYPPLHF.

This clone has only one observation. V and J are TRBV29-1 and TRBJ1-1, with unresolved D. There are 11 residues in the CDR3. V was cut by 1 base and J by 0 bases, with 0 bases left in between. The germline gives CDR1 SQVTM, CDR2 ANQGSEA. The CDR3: CSVEVNTEAFF. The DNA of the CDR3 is TGCAGCGTTGAAGTGAACACTGAAGCTTTCTTT.

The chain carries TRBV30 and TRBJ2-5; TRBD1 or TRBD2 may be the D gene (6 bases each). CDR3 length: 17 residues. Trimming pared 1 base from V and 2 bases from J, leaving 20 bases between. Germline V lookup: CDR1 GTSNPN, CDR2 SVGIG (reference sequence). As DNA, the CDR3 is TGTGCCTGGAGTGCTTACCCAGGGGAGGCCTGGCAAGAGACCCAGTACTTC. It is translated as CAWSAYPGEAWQETQYF.

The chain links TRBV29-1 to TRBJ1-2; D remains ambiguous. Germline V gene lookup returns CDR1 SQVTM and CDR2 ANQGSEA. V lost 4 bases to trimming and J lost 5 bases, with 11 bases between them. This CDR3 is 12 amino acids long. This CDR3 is CSVVMSRYGYTF. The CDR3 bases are TGCAGCGTTGTGATGAGTAGGTATGGCTACACCTTC.

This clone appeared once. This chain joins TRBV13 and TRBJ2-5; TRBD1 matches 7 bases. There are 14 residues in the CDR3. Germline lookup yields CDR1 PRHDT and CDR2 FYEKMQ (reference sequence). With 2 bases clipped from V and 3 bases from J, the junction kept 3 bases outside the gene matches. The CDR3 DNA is TGTGCCAGCAGCTTATTTACAGGGGAAGAGACCCAGTACTTC. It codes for CASSLFTGEETQYF. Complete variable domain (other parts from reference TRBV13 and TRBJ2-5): AAGVIQSPRHLIKEKRETATLKCYPIPRHDTVYWYQQGPGQDPQFLISFYEKMQSDKGSIPDRFSAQQFSDYHSELNMSSLELGDSALYFCASSLFTGEETQYFGPGTRLLVL.

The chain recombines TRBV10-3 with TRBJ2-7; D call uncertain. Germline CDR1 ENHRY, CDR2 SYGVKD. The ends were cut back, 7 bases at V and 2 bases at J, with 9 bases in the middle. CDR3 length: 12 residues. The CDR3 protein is CAITDGAYEQYF. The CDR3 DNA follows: TGTGCCATCACGGACGGCGCCTACGAGCAGTACTTC.

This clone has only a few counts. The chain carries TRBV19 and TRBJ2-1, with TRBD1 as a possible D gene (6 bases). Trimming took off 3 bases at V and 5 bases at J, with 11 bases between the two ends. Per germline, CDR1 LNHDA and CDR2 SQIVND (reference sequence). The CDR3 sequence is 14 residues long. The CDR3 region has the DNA TGTGCCAGTAGTATTTCCGGGACACACAATGAGCAGTTCTTC. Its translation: CASSISGTHNEQFF.

The CDR3 coding sequence is TGTGCCAGCAGCTTGGGGCCAGGGTGGGAGACCCAGTACTTC. This translates into CASSLGPGWETQYF. The chain has TRBV5-6 and TRBJ2-5, with a tentative D call TRBD1 (5 bases). Between the trimmed V and J ends, which lost 0 bases and 5 bases, there was a span of 11 bases. There are 14 residues in the CDR3. Germline V gives CDR1 SGHDT, CDR2 YYEEEE.

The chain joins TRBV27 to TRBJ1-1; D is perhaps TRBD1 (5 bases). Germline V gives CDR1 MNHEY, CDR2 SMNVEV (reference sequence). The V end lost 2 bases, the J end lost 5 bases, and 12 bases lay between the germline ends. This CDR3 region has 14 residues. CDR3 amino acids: CASSLPGGRTEAFF. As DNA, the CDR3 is TGTGCCAGCAGTTTACCTGGGGGGAGGACTGAAGCTTTCTTT.